This is a list of T cell receptor beta chains from one sample in a study of PD-1 blockade in classical Hodgkin lymphoma. Generated by immunoSEQ multiplex PCR, the TCRdb table keeps only in-frame clones and is missing some. The sample holds 90,000 to 100,000 clones; 92% are singletons and the top ten take roughly 3%. Here the sequenced sample was peripheral blood mononuclear cells (PBMCs), taken at baseline. The receptor source for this set is a human donor with classical Hodgkin lymphoma. The CDR3 runs from the conserved cysteine through the conserved F or W.

V gene: TRBV5-6
CDR3 protein: CASSPPGRITDTQYF

V gene: TRBV5-6
CDR3 protein: CASSLFFGTALYTEAFF

V gene: TRBV5-8
CDR3 protein: CASSPERSRADGYTF

V gene: TRBV5-6
CDR3 protein: CASSFLTGARETQYF

V gene: TRBV12-5
CDR3 protein: CASGLDLSTRLGPHGYTF

V gene: TRBV27
CDR3 protein: CASWGGFPETQYF

V gene: TRBV7-9
CDR3 protein: CASGVGTEQFF

V gene: TRBV9
CDR3 protein: CASSVAQGGRATQYF

V gene: TRBV4-1
CDR3 protein: CASSQDPDPPGGSDGYTF

V gene: TRBV7-9
CDR3 protein: CASSLGGTAAYEQYF

V gene: TRBV7-2
CDR3 protein: CASSLRTGTSGRVTGELFF

V gene: TRBV30
CDR3 protein: CAWSAFRGAVQTQYF

V gene: TRBV2
CDR3 protein: CASNRRAGQALMNTEAFF

V gene: TRBV5-1
CDR3 protein: CASSLTGVGILNTEAFF

V gene: TRBV25-1
CDR3 protein: CATCYRENNEQFF

V gene: TRBV28
CDR3 protein: CASRDRPNQPQHF

V gene: TRBV5-1
CDR3 protein: CASSYGRSYEQYF

V gene: TRBV6-1
CDR3 protein: CASSEMAGGQPQHF

V gene: TRBV15
CDR3 protein: CATSRQGRGTGELFF

V gene: TRBV6-1
CDR3 protein: CASSEATSEQYF

V gene: TRBV7-9
CDR3 protein: CASSLGGGTARRETQYF

V gene: TRBV30
CDR3 protein: CAWRGPGLSAYEQYF

V gene: TRBV4-1
CDR3 protein: CAASGDGAKNIQYF

V gene: TRBV7-9
CDR3 protein: CASSLGGTYEQYF

V gene: TRBV11-3
CDR3 protein: CASSLDPGTEAFF

V gene: TRBV7-6
CDR3 protein: CASSLDDEQYF

V gene: TRBV19
CDR3 protein: CASSLGQGLYGYTF

V gene: TRBV7-9
CDR3 protein: CASSLGRGPAYEQYF